The 28 T cell receptor beta chains below come from one sample, sequenced in a study of blood T cell repertoires in COVID-19. Generated by immunoSEQ multiplex PCR, the TCRdb table keeps only in-frame clones and is missing some. Altogether over 120,000 clones are present, around 83% being singletons, with the ten largest covering 10%. The sample taken for sequencing was peripheral blood. Every receptor here comes from a man between 60 and 75 years old with active or convalescent COVID-19.

The chain links TRBV7-2 to TRBJ2-1, with 7 bases that match TRBD1. Losses at the gene ends were 5 bases for V and 8 bases for J; bases not matched to a gene: 12. CDR1 is SGHTA and CDR2 is FQGNSA in the germline V gene. This CDR3 spans 15 amino acids. The DNA of the CDR3 is TGTGCCAGCAGCCCACAGGGGAGCCCCGTGTATGAGCAGTTCTTC. It yields the protein CASSPQGSPVYEQFF.

The chain carries TRBV7-2 and TRBJ2-3; 8 bases map to TRBD2. Germline-derived CDR1 and CDR2 are SGHTA and FQGNSA. The CDR3 consists of 16 residues. After removal of 4 bases from V and 1 base from J, the junction contained 7 bases not matched to a gene. DNA of the CDR3: TGTGCCAGCAGCTCGAGCGGGGGTGGTCGCACAGATACGCAGTATTTT. Protein sequence: CASSSSGGGRTDTQYF.

V is TRBV18 and J is TRBJ2-7; the match to TRBD1 covers 12 bases. Germline CDR1 reads KGHSH; CDR2 reads LQKENI. Losses at the gene ends were 3 bases for V and 7 bases for J; bases not matched to a gene: 4. This CDR3 contains 14 residues. CDR3 coding DNA: TGTGCCAGCTCACCGGGACAGGGGGCGGGTGAGCAGTACTTC. Translated, it gives CASSPGQGAGEQYF.

The chain couples TRBV3-1 (or the pseudogene TRBV3-2) to TRBJ1-2; D remains unclear. Germline CDR1 is LGHDT and CDR2 is YNNKEL (reference sequence). This CDR3 is 13 amino acids long. V lost 4 bases, J lost 4 bases, and 10 bases lay in between. CDR3 protein: CASSPTRFYGYTF. CDR3 DNA: TGTGCCAGCAGCCCTACCCGGTTCTATGGCTACACCTTC.

The chain is built from TRBV7-9 and TRBJ2-7; D is possibly TRBD1 (5 bases). Germline lookup yields CDR1 SEHNR and CDR2 FQNEAQ (reference sequence). V lost 5 bases, J lost 6 bases, and 11 bases lay in between. The CDR3 is made up of 12 amino acids. In nucleotides, the CDR3 is TGTGCCAGCAGCGTAAGGGGTAGCGAGCAGTACTTC. Its protein is CASSVRGSEQYF. Looking up the rest from reference TRBV7-9 and TRBJ2-7 gives the full variable domain: DTGVSQNPRHKITKRGQNVTFRCDPISEHNRLYWYRQTLGQGPEFLTYFQNEAQLEKSRLLSDRFSAERPKGSFSTLEIQRTEQGDSAMYLCASSVRGSEQYFGPGTRLTVT.

The table lists this clone with a count of one. CDR3 DNA sequence: TGTGCCAGCAGCGGTCCCGGGACAGGGGCCGCCGCCGCTTTCTTT. Residues: CASSGPGTGAAAAFF. The chain carries TRBV5-6 and TRBJ1-1; TRBD1 matches at 10 bases. This CDR3 spans 15 amino acids. The trim removed 4 bases at V and 11 bases at J, leaving 14 bases unmatched. Germline V gene sequence: CDR1 SGHDT, CDR2 YYEEEE.

The V gene is TRBV25-1, the J gene TRBJ1-3, with TRBD1 matching 11 bases. The CDR3 sequence is 18 residues long. Per the germline V gene, CDR1 is MGHDK and CDR2 is SYGVNS. V shed 4 bases and J 1 base; nucleotides not matched to a gene: 9. The CDR3 DNA reads TGTGCCAGCAGTGCCCAAGGGGGGACAGGGGGATCTGGAAACACCATATATTTT. Its translation: CASSAQGGTGGSGNTIYF.

The rearrangement joins TRBV2 to TRBJ2-5, with 9 bases that match TRBD2. Germline values: CDR1 SNHLY, CDR2 FYNNEI. The length of the CDR3 is 16 residues. The V segment lost 10 bases and the J segment 5 bases; nucleotides outside the gene matches: 17. CDR3 loop: CATQKWLAGSAETQYF. The CDR3 DNA sequence: TGTGCCACACAAAAGTGGCTAGCGGGATCCGCTGAGACCCAGTACTTC.

This sequence joins TRBV9 and TRBJ2-1; 12 nucleotides line up with TRBD2. V lost 3 bases to trimming and J lost 3 bases; unmatched junction nucleotides: 7. This CDR3 region has 17 residues. The germline gives CDR1 SGDLS, CDR2 YYNGEE. The CDR3 is CASSASSGRALYNEQFF. DNA for the CDR3: TGTGCCAGCAGCGCCTCTAGCGGGAGGGCCCTCTACAATGAGCAGTTCTTC.

The chain couples TRBV27 to TRBJ2-1, with TRBD2 as a possible D gene (5 bases). From germline, CDR1 is MNHEY and CDR2 SMNVEV (reference sequence). The CDR3 consists of 17 residues. The V end was cut by 0 bases, the J end by 2 bases, with 14 bases between. The CDR3 DNA sequence: TGTGCCAGCAGTTTATCTCGTGGGAGAATCCCCTACAATGAGCAGTTCTTC. Its protein is CASSLSRGRIPYNEQFF.

V usage is TRBV6-5 and J usage is TRBJ2-1; a weak D match, TRBD2 (5 bases). V was cut by 7 bases and J by 5 bases, with 12 bases left in between. In germline, CDR1 is MNHEY, CDR2 SVGAGI. The CDR3 runs to 13 residues. The CDR3 coding sequence is TGTGCCAGCACCCGAACTAGTCACAATGAGCAGTTCTTC. Amino acids: CASTRTSHNEQFF.

The genes are TRBV6-5 and TRBJ1-5; no firm D call. Trimming removed 1 base at V and 7 bases at J, with 8 bases between. The CDR3 sequence is 13 residues long. CDR1 and CDR2 from the germline V gene are MNHEY and SVGAGI. CDR3 amino acids: CASSYFPGQPQHF. CDR3 DNA sequence: TGTGCCAGCAGTTACTTCCCCGGGCAGCCCCAGCATTTT.

This clone was detected once. The chain carries TRBV7-9 and TRBJ1-2; 7 nucleotides match TRBD1. The CDR3 sequence is 17 residues long. Germline CDR1 SEHNR, CDR2 FQNEAQ (reference sequence). Germline trimming cut 3 bases from V and 0 bases from J; bases unmatched to any gene: 10. The CDR3 DNA reads TGTGCCAGCAGCTTCCCTCTGGGACAGAAACCTAACTATGGCTACACCTTC. Translation gives CASSFPLGQKPNYGYTF.

This clone was found once. This chain links TRBV19 with TRBJ2-1; 9 nucleotides line up with TRBD2. The CDR3 has 15 residues. J lost 2 bases, V lost 2 bases, and 1 base had no gene match. Germline V gives CDR1 LNHDA, CDR2 SQIVND (reference sequence). Written as DNA, the CDR3 is TGTGCCAGTAGTATAACTAGCGGGCCCTACAATGAGCAGTTCTTC. It encodes CASSITSGPYNEQFF.

V gene TRBV5-1 combines with J gene TRBJ1-2; 8 nucleotides line up with TRBD1. This CDR3 has 17 amino acids. CDR1 and CDR2 from the germline V gene are SGHRS and YFSETQ. V dropped 0 bases and J dropped 0; count of bases not matched to a gene: 7. CDR3 DNA: TGCGCCAGCAGCTTGGTTCAGGGGGCATATGCTAACTATGGCTACACCTTC. Encoded protein: CASSLVQGAYANYGYTF.

The chain employs TRBV7-9 and TRBJ1-5, with D perhaps matching TRBD1 (5 bases). The V and J ends lost 4 bases and 2 bases respectively, with 21 bases between them. In germline, CDR1 is SEHNR, CDR2 FQNEAQ (reference sequence). This CDR3 spans 18 amino acids. This CDR3 reads CASSSSRQGTLGNQPQHF. The CDR3 coding sequence is TGTGCCAGCAGCTCGAGCCGGCAGGGAACCTTAGGCAATCAGCCCCAGCATTTT. Using reference TRBV7-9 and TRBJ1-5 for the parts outside the CDR3, the full variable domain is DTGVSQNPRHKITKRGQNVTFRCDPISEHNRLYWYRQTLGQGPEFLTYFQNEAQLEKSRLLSDRFSAERPKGSFSTLEIQRTEQGDSAMYLCASSSSRQGTLGNQPQHFGDGTRLSIL.

The chain joins TRBV5-1 to TRBJ2-7, with 8 bases matching TRBD2. V shed 4 bases, J shed 7 bases, and the junction held 7 bases outside the gene matches. Germline-derived CDR1 and CDR2 are SGHRS and YFSETQ. The CDR3 has 13 amino acids. The CDR3 reads CASSTAGGREQYV. CDR3 nucleotides: TGCGCCAGCAGCACGGCGGGAGGTCGAGAGCAGTACGTC.

The gene calls are TRBV24-1 and TRBJ2-1, with 10 positions matching TRBD2. CDR1 and CDR2 from the germline V gene are KGHDR and SFDVKD. J lost 9 bases, V lost 7 bases, and 14 bases had no gene match. This CDR3 has 16 residues. DNA of the CDR3: TGTGCCACCAGCGCCCCTAGCGGGAGCCTTCGGGGTGAGCAGTTCTTC. Translation: CATSAPSGSLRGEQFF.

This chain connects TRBV11-2 to TRBJ1-1, with no clear D. Trimming cost V 5 bases and J 2 bases, with 9 bases left between them. This CDR3 comprises 13 residues. Per the germline V gene, CDR1 is SGHAT and CDR2 is FQNNGV. For the CDR3, the DNA is TGTGCCAGCAGCCCCCCGGGAAACACTGAAGCTTTCTTT. This gives the protein CASSPPGNTEAFF.

The rearrangement joins TRBV7-9 to TRBJ1-4; 7 bases map to TRBD1. Germline values: CDR1 SEHNR, CDR2 FQNEAQ (reference sequence). The CDR3 loop spans 13 amino acids. The ends lost 7 bases at V and 8 bases at J; junction bases unmatched: 7. The CDR3 DNA sequence: TGTGCCAGCAACCCGACAGGGAGCGAAAAACTGTTTTTT. Residues: CASNPTGSEKLFF.

This clone was picked up many times. This chain links TRBV10-3 with TRBJ2-7; D is possibly TRBD2 (5 bases). The CDR3 is 11 residues long. Germline lookup yields CDR1 ENHRY and CDR2 SYGVKD. The germline V and J ends were trimmed by 5 bases and 9 bases, with 11 bases remaining between them. Here the CDR3 DNA reads TGTGCCATCAGTTCGGGGAGCGGGCAGTACGTC. Protein sequence: CAISSGSGQYV.

V and J are TRBV19 and TRBJ2-5, with TRBD2 matching over 11 bases. This CDR3 is built from 15 residues. Trimming took 3 bases from V and 1 from J; bases not matched to a gene: 1. The germline gives CDR1 LNHDA, CDR2 SQIVND (reference sequence). Here the CDR3 reads CASSISGRGQETQYF. The CDR3 DNA reads as TGTGCCAGTAGTATTAGCGGGAGGGGCCAAGAGACCCAGTACTTC.

This clone was seen ten or more times. V is TRBV7-8 and J is TRBJ2-7; TRBD2 matches at 7 bases. The CDR3 totals 17 residues. Per germline, CDR1 SGHVS and CDR2 FQNEAQ. V lost 7 bases and J lost 5; bases outside the gene matches: 20. The CDR3 here is CASTLKTRTGLDNEQYF. The DNA for the CDR3 is TGTGCCAGCACCCTAAAAACCCGGACTGGACTAGATAACGAGCAGTACTTC.

V is TRBV6-4 and J is TRBJ2-1; 7 nucleotides line up with TRBD2. The J segment lost 3 bases and the V segment lost 5 bases, leaving 10 bases of the junction unmatched. The germline gives CDR1 MRHNA, CDR2 SNTAGT. The CDR3 totals 16 residues. This chain's CDR3 is CASSSTSGISYNEQFF. CDR3 coding DNA: TGTGCCAGCAGTTCTACCAGCGGGATAAGCTACAATGAGCAGTTCTTC.

The J gene is TRBJ1-1, the V gene TRBV29-1; 9 nucleotides agree with TRBD1. The CDR3 is made up of 16 amino acids. V was pared by 1 base and J by 0 bases, with 6 bases of the junction left unmatched. Germline V gives CDR1 SQVTM, CDR2 ANQGSEA. CDR3 coding DNA: TGCAGCGTTGAAGCCCAAGGACAGGGGTTGAACACTGAAGCTTTCTTT. Its translation: CSVEAQGQGLNTEAFF.

The genes are TRBV10-3 and TRBJ2-5, with 9 positions matching TRBD2. Germline V CDR1 and CDR2: ENHRY, SYGVKD. V lost 11 bases to trimming and J lost 0 bases; unmatched junction nucleotides: 7. CDR3 length: 14 amino acids. In DNA form, the CDR3 reads TGTGCCTCCGGTCGACTAGCGGACCAAGAGACCCAGTACTTC. Protein product: CASGRLADQETQYF.

The V and J genes are TRBV12-5 and TRBJ2-3, with TRBD2 matching 8 bases. The CDR3 loop spans 19 amino acids. Germline-derived CDR1 and CDR2 are LGHNT and FRNRAP. V was clipped by 5 bases and J by 2 bases; unmatched bases: 18. The CDR3 sequence is CASGQTNPLSGGYTDTQYF. For the CDR3, the DNA is TGTGCTAGTGGTCAAACCAACCCTCTAAGCGGGGGCTACACAGATACGCAGTATTTT.

The rearrangement links TRBV15 to TRBJ2-1, with no clear D. The V gene's germline CDR1 is LNHNV and CDR2 YYDKDF (reference sequence). Trimming took off 3 bases at V and 5 bases at J, with 11 bases between the two ends. CDR3 length: 14 residues. As DNA, the CDR3 is TGTGCCACCAGCAGTGAATACTCAAACAATGAGCAGTTCTTC. Encoded protein: CATSSEYSNNEQFF.